These 13 T cell receptor beta chains share one sample of origin, sequenced in a study of cytomegalovirus exposure and HLA in healthy donors. With 60 Vbeta and 13 Jbeta primers, the PCR was carried out. TCRdb's table, derived via immunoSEQ multiplex PCR, lists solely in-frame clones and lacks some. The table includes over 150,000 clones, 80% detected once. The sample comprised PBMCs. Receptors originate from a man between 18 and 35 years old in good health and CMV-seropositive.

In DNA form, the CDR3 reads TGCGCCAGCAGCTTGGACAGGGTGGGGGAAAAACTGTTTTTT. The encoded protein is CASSLDRVGEKLFF. The rearrangement links TRBV5-1 to TRBJ1-4, with D tentatively TRBD1 (6 bases). Looked up from germline, CDR1 is SGHRS and CDR2 is YFSETQ. The CDR3 sequence is 14 residues long. The germline V and J ends were trimmed by 0 bases and 8 bases, with 11 bases remaining between them.

A word on this clone: The junction departs from germline at one end; a sequencing error may be responsible. Other DNA sequences of this sample code for an identical CDR3. The chain recombines TRBV30 with TRBJ1-2; 8 bases match TRBD1. The CDR3 covers 13 residues. Looked up from germline, CDR1 is GTSNPN and CDR2 is SVGIG (reference sequence). CDR3 protein: CAWSAGGDYGYTF. The CDR3 nucleotides are TGCGCCTGGAGCGCAGGGGGCGACTATGGCTACACCTTC.

The CDR3 loop is CASSYFGDSAQHF. CDR3 coding DNA: TGTGCCAGCAGTTACTTCGGGGACTCTGCCCAGCATTTT. This sequence joins TRBV6-5 and TRBJ1-5; TRBD1 is a possible D gene (5 bases). The germline gives CDR1 MNHEY, CDR2 SVGAGI. V was trimmed by 1 base and J by 11 bases, leaving 12 bases between them. The CDR3 is 13 residues long.

This clone was detected only once. The CDR3 DNA reads as TGCGCCAGCAGCTTGCAAGGCGGGAGTGTTGTTGAGCAGTTCTTC. As protein: CASSLQGGSVVEQFF. This chain links TRBV5-1 with TRBJ2-1; TRBD2 matches 7 bases. The J segment lost 9 bases and the V segment lost 1 base, leaving 10 bases of the junction unmatched. The germline CDR1 and CDR2 sequences are SGHRS and YFSETQ. There are 15 residues in the CDR3.

The gene calls are TRBV6-5 and TRBJ2-4, with a weak D call TRBD2 (5 bases). CDR1 is MNHEY, CDR2 SVGAGI, per germline. V was trimmed by 6 bases and J by 2 bases, leaving 8 bases between them. This CDR3 has 13 residues. The CDR3 DNA is TGTGCCAGCAGGGACTCGCCCAAAAACATTCAGTACTTC. Encoded protein: CASRDSPKNIQYF.

V and J are TRBV5-6 and TRBJ2-1; 8 bases are shared with TRBD2. Per germline, CDR1 SGHDT and CDR2 YYEEEE. The CDR3 has 16 residues. V lost 1 base, J lost 1 base, and 4 bases stayed unmatched. CDR3 DNA sequence: TGTGCCAGCAGCTTGATGACTAGCGTATCCTACAATGAGCAGTTCTTC. It yields the protein CASSLMTSVSYNEQFF. The whole variable domain, remainder taken from reference TRBV5-6 and TRBJ2-1, is DAGVTQSPTHLIKTRGQQVTLRCSPKSGHDTVSWYQQALGQGPQFIFQYYEEEERQRGNFPDRFSGHQFPNYSSELNVNALLLGDSALYLCASSLMTSVSYNEQFFGPGTRLTVL.

This chain links TRBV7-3 with TRBJ2-3, with TRBD2 matching over 8 bases. Germline trimming cut 2 bases from V and 0 bases from J; bases unmatched to any gene: 10. The CDR3 is 18 residues long. CDR1 and CDR2 (germline): SGHTA, FQGTGA. The CDR3 here is CASSLGGGTASSTDTQYF. In DNA form, the CDR3 reads TGTGCCAGCAGCTTAGGCGGGGGGACGGCAAGTAGCACAGATACGCAGTATTTT.

This clone was detected a few times. The J gene is TRBJ2-5, the V gene TRBV29-1; 7 nucleotides agree with TRBD2. Losses at the gene ends were 2 bases for V and 1 base for J; bases not matched to a gene: 1. The CDR3 is 13 residues long. The germline V gene has CDR1 SQVTM and CDR2 ANQGSEA. In DNA form, the CDR3 reads TGCAGCGTTGAAACTAGCGTCCAAGAGACCCAGTACTTC. It translates to CSVETSVQETQYF.

V and J are TRBV7-9 and TRBJ1-4, with no clear D. The CDR3 is 14 residues long. The germline V gene has CDR1 SEHNR and CDR2 FQNEAQ (reference sequence). Trimming removed 1 base from V and 8 bases from J, with 11 bases in between. The CDR3 protein is CASSLVALEEKLFF. The CDR3 DNA sequence: TGTGCCAGCAGCTTAGTTGCCTTAGAAGAAAAACTGTTTTTT.

The chain links TRBV6-1 to TRBJ1-2, with TRBD1 matching 7 bases. Trimming cost V 0 bases and J 3 bases; bases outside gene matches: 1. This CDR3 is built from 14 residues. Germline V gene sequence: CDR1 MNHNS, CDR2 SASEGT. The CDR3 sequence: CASSEAQGDYGYTF. The CDR3 region has the DNA TGTGCCAGCAGTGAAGCCCAGGGGGACTATGGCTACACCTTC.

The CDR3 reads CASSLQGENTDTQYF. The CDR3 DNA sequence: TGTGCCAGCAGTCTCCAGGGGGAAAACACAGATACGCAGTATTTT. The chain couples TRBV5-5 to TRBJ2-3, with 7 bases aligning to TRBD1. Germline V gene sequence: CDR1 SGHKS, CDR2 YYEKEE (reference sequence). V gave up 5 bases and J gave up 2 bases; unmatched junction bases: 8. The CDR3 totals 15 residues.

V is TRBV5-8 and J is TRBJ2-1; D is perhaps TRBD1 (5 bases). V lost 2 bases and J lost 4, with 10 bases in between. This CDR3 comprises 14 residues. Germline-derived CDR1 and CDR2 are SGHTS and YDEGEE. The CDR3 bases are TGTGCCAGCAGCTTCGGACCAGGGTACAATGAGCAGTTCTTC. Its translation is CASSFGPGYNEQFF.

The chain carries TRBV4-2 and TRBJ2-1; 8 bases map to TRBD2. The V segment lost 2 bases and the J segment 9 bases; nucleotides outside the gene matches: 3. This CDR3 has 13 residues. Per the germline V gene, CDR1 is LGHNA and CDR2 is YNFKEQ. In nucleotides, the CDR3 is TGTGCCAGCAGCCAAATGGCGGGGGGTGAGCAGTTCTTC. It yields the protein CASSQMAGGEQFF.